The 17 T cell receptor beta chains below were found in one sample sequenced in a study of blood T cell repertoires in COVID-19. Profiled with immunoSEQ multiplex PCR; TCRdb holds only in-frame clones, not every one. The table includes 40,000 to 50,000 clones, approximately 86% detected once. The sequencing input was peripheral blood. The receptors derive from a man aged 50 to 60 with active COVID-19.

The rearrangement joins TRBV18 to TRBJ1-1; D perhaps matches TRBD1 (5 bases). This CDR3 has 15 amino acids. Germline V lookup: CDR1 KGHSH, CDR2 LQKENI. Trimming took 0 bases from V and 4 from J, leaving 12 bases between them. CDR3 loop: CASSPPQGVGTEAFF. The CDR3 nucleotides are TGTGCCAGCTCACCACCCCAGGGTGTTGGCACTGAAGCTTTCTTT.

The J gene is TRBJ2-7, the V gene TRBV27; tentatively, D is TRBD1 (6 bases). The CDR3 totals 16 residues. The ends were cut back, 5 bases at V and 0 bases at J, with 17 bases in the middle. Germline V gene data show CDR1 as MNHEY and CDR2 as SMNVEV (reference sequence). The CDR3 sequence: CASSSPQGGFSYEQYF. In DNA form, the CDR3 reads TGTGCCAGCAGTAGCCCACAGGGTGGGTTCTCCTACGAGCAGTACTTC.

The chain uses TRBV28 and TRBJ1-5; no firm D call. The V end was cut by 0 bases, the J end by 4 bases, with 13 bases between. CDR1 and CDR2 (germline): MDHEN, SYDVKM. The length of the CDR3 is 16 residues. CDR3 sequence reads: CASSLWAGGTNQPQHF. CDR3 bases: TGTGCCAGCAGTTTATGGGCAGGTGGAACTAATCAGCCCCAGCATTTT. Supplemented by reference TRBV28 and TRBJ1-5, the full variable domain reads DVKVTQSSRYLVKRTGEKVFLECVQDMDHENMFWYRQDPGLGLRLIYFSYDVKMKEKGDIPEGYSVSREKKERFSLILESASTNQTSMYLCASSLWAGGTNQPQHFGDGTRLSIL.

The chain joins TRBV28 to TRBJ2-7; possible D gene TRBD2, 5 bases. The CDR3 has 13 residues. Germline assignment: CDR1 MDHEN and CDR2 SYDVKM. Trimming cost V 5 bases and J 9 bases, with 17 bases left between them. The CDR3 here is CASSTNELGGQYF. CDR3 bases: TGTGCCAGCAGTACCAATGAGTTAGGAGGGCAGTACTTC.

The rearrangement links TRBV10-3 to TRBJ2-1, with unresolved D. Trimming removed 6 bases at V and 8 bases at J, with 8 bases between. CDR1 ENHRY and CDR2 SYGVKD come from the germline V gene. The CDR3 runs to 11 residues. The CDR3: CAIRAADEQFF. CDR3 nucleotides: TGTGCCATCAGGGCCGCGGATGAGCAGTTCTTC.

The chain recombines TRBV29-1 with TRBJ2-1; possibly TRBD2 for D (5 bases). Trimming shortened V by 3 bases and J by 4 bases, and 10 bases separated the two germline ends. The CDR3 contains 13 residues. Per the germline V gene, CDR1 is SQVTM and CDR2 is ANQGSEA. The CDR3 sequence is CSVDLAEYNEQFF. CDR3 in DNA: TGCAGCGTTGACCTAGCTGAATACAATGAGCAGTTCTTC.

The chain is built from TRBV6-6 and TRBJ1-5, with 9 nucleotides matching TRBD1. Trimming at V came to 5 bases and at J to 4 bases, leaving 6 bases not matched to a gene. In germline, CDR1 is MNHNY, CDR2 SVGAGI (reference sequence). The length of the CDR3 is 15 residues. The CDR3 region has the DNA TGTGCCAGCAGTCGGGACAGGGCGGGAAATCAGCCCCAGCATTTT. Its translation is CASSRDRAGNQPQHF.

The chain recombines TRBV11-3 with TRBJ1-3; D possibly corresponds to TRBD1 (6 bases). Deletions cut 5 bases from V and 0 bases from J, with 11 bases between. CDR1 and CDR2 (germline): SGHNT, YENEEA. The CDR3 is made up of 15 amino acids. CDR3 residues: CASSLSTGSGNTIYF. The CDR3 DNA sequence: TGTGCCAGCAGCCTCTCGACAGGCTCTGGAAACACCATATATTTT. The full variable domain, its missing parts supplied by reference TRBV11-3 and TRBJ1-3, is EAGVVQSPRYKIIEKKQPVAFWCNPISGHNTLYWYLQNLGQGPELLIRYENEEAVDDSQLPKDRFSAERLKGVDSTLKIQPAELGDSAVYLCASSLSTGSGNTIYFGEGSWLTVV.

In its sample, this clone was seen a few times. The rearrangement uses TRBV2 and TRBJ1-5, with 10 bases aligning to TRBD1. The V gene's germline CDR1 is SNHLY and CDR2 FYNNEI. Trimming removed 6 bases from V and 2 bases from J; junction bases left unmatched: 4. This CDR3 comprises 15 residues. The CDR3 DNA reads TGTGCCAGCAGCCGACAGGGGGCTGGCAATCAGCCCCAGCATTTT. It specifies CASSRQGAGNQPQHF.

This chain joins TRBV7-2 and TRBJ2-1; a possible D gene is TRBD1 (6 bases). Trimming pared 3 bases from V and 2 bases from J, leaving 11 bases between. The CDR3 loop spans 15 amino acids. CDR1 and CDR2 (germline): SGHTA, FQGNSA. The CDR3 coding sequence is TGTGCCAGCAGCTTCAGGGGAGTACCCTACAATGAGCAGTTCTTC. As protein: CASSFRGVPYNEQFF. The full variable domain, with the rest looked up from reference TRBV7-2 and TRBJ2-1, is GAGVSQSPSNKVTEKGKDVELRCDPISGHTALYWYRQSLGQGLEFLIYFQGNSAPDKSGLPSDRFSAERTGGSVSTLTIQRTQQEDSAVYLCASSFRGVPYNEQFFGPGTRLTVL.

The genes are TRBV11-1 and TRBJ2-1, with 8 bases identical to TRBD2. Germline V CDR1 and CDR2: SGHAT, FQDESV (reference sequence). The ends lost 2 bases at V and 12 bases at J; junction bases unmatched: 3. This CDR3 has 12 amino acids. The DNA of the CDR3 is TGTGCCAGCAGCTTACAGGCGGGAGGGCAGTTCTTC. It is translated as CASSLQAGGQFF.

The chain uses TRBV27 and TRBJ2-7, with TRBD1 identical over 7 bases. Unmatched junction bases numbered 10, after V lost 3 bases and J lost 5 bases. This CDR3 is built from 15 residues. Germline V gene data show CDR1 as MNHEY and CDR2 as SMNVEV (reference sequence). CDR3 coding DNA: TGTGCCAGCAGTTTTATGACGGGACAGAGTCACGAGCAGTACTTC. Its protein product is CASSFMTGQSHEQYF.

This rearrangement joins TRBV5-6 to TRBJ2-3, with 8 bases identical to TRBD1. Germline trimming cut 4 bases from V and 2 bases from J; bases unmatched to any gene: 0. In germline, CDR1 is SGHDT, CDR2 YYEEEE. The CDR3 sequence is 13 residues long. The CDR3 reads CASSQGATDTQYF. The CDR3 DNA reads as TGTGCCAGCAGCCAGGGGGCCACAGATACGCAGTATTTT.

This clone was counted only a few times. The gene calls are TRBV28 and TRBJ2-7; 10 nucleotides line up with TRBD2. CDR1 and CDR2 from the germline V gene are MDHEN and SYDVKM. The CDR3 has 13 amino acids. The V and J ends lost 7 bases and 5 bases, in that order; junction bases with no gene match: 5. CDR3 sequence reads: CASTGTSVDEQYF. In DNA form, the CDR3 reads TGTGCCAGCACCGGGACTAGCGTGGACGAGCAGTACTTC.

This chain links TRBV10-3 with TRBJ2-3, with 8 positions matching TRBD1. The germline CDR1 and CDR2 sequences are ENHRY and SYGVKD. CDR3 length: 15 residues. Trimming cost V 4 bases and J 4 bases; bases outside gene matches: 7. CDR3 loop: CAISGRGRLSDTQYF. The CDR3 DNA reads as TGTGCCATCAGTGGCAGGGGGCGCCTTTCAGATACGCAGTATTTT.

The chain joins TRBV3-1 (or the pseudogene TRBV3-2) to TRBJ2-3; D is unresolved. Germline V gene lookup returns CDR1 LGHDT and CDR2 YNNKEL (reference sequence). The CDR3 is 21 amino acids. V shed 1 base and J shed 0 bases, with 26 bases lying between them. The CDR3 reads CASSQVIDNRPRHSSTDTQYF. In DNA, the CDR3 is TGTGCCAGCAGCCAAGTTATAGACAATCGGCCTCGACATTCTAGCACAGATACGCAGTATTTT.

The V gene is TRBV12-5, the J gene TRBJ2-3; 13 bases agree with TRBD2. CDR1 is LGHNT and CDR2 is FRNRAP in the germline V gene. CDR3 length: 16 amino acids. The trim removed 5 bases at V and 2 bases at J, leaving 4 bases unmatched. The CDR3 loop is CASGEGTSGVTDTQYF. The CDR3 region has the DNA TGTGCTAGTGGTGAGGGGACTAGCGGGGTCACAGATACGCAGTATTTT.